Shown below are 6 T cell receptor beta chains from a single sample sequenced in a study of T-cell reconstitution after alpha-beta-depleted transplantation in children. A TCRbeta library incorporating unique molecular identifiers was prepared. TCRdb reanalysed the PCR reads using MiXCR and keeps one entry per CDR3 protein. The sample includes about 240,000 distinct CDR3 sequences, roughly 25% of them seen just once. The input for sequencing was PBMCs, taken before TCRalphabeta/CD19-depleted stem cell transplant. The receptors shown here come from a girl aged 2 to 9 with Fanconi anemia, due to receive a stem cell transplant.

This sequence joins TRBV7-2 and TRBJ2-3; D is unclear. CDR1 is SGHTA, CDR2 FQGNSA, per germline. V was pared by 1 base and J by 2 bases, with 10 bases between. This CDR3 is built from 15 residues. CDR3 sequence reads: CASSLVGRATDTQYF. The DNA of the CDR3 is TGTGCCAGCAGCTTAGTGGGTAGGGCCACAGATACGCAGTATTTT.

This clonotype was recorded at least ten times. The gene calls are TRBV6-5 and TRBJ2-7, with TRBD2 identical over 7 bases. The ends lost 2 bases at V and 0 bases at J; junction bases unmatched: 4. This CDR3 is built from 15 residues. CDR1 MNHEY and CDR2 SVGAGI come from the germline V gene. As DNA, the CDR3 is TGTGCCAGCAGTTACCAGGCTAGCGGCTCCTACGAGCAGTACTTC. Residues: CASSYQASGSYEQYF.

The genes are TRBV23-1 and TRBJ2-7; 10 bases agree with TRBD1. TRBV23-1 is marked as an open reading frame, function uncertain. Germline trimming cut 2 bases from V and 0 bases from J; bases unmatched to any gene: 1. The CDR3 covers 15 residues. This CDR3 is CASSQGTGDSYEQYF. As DNA, the CDR3 is TGCGCCAGCAGTCAAGGGACAGGGGACTCCTACGAGCAGTACTTC.

This clonotype was detected a few times. This chain uses TRBV12-3 or TRBV12-4 with TRBJ1-2; 8 bases fit TRBD1. The CDR3 sequence is 15 residues long. The trim removed 7 bases at V and 5 bases at J, leaving 12 bases unmatched. The CDR3 loop reads CASTPSDRVGYGYTF. DNA of the CDR3: TGTGCCAGCACTCCATCGGACAGGGTGGGGTATGGCTACACCTTC.

The gene calls are TRBV10-3 and TRBJ2-2, with 13 positions matching TRBD2. The CDR3 runs 17 residues. Germline values: CDR1 ENHRY, CDR2 SYGVKD. Trimming took 7 bases from V and 2 from J; bases not matched to a gene: 7. CDR3 nucleotide sequence: TGTGCCATCACCGGACTAGCGGGAGACGGAAACACCGGGGAGCTGTTTTTT. Protein: CAITGLAGDGNTGELFF.

J is TRBJ1-1 and V is TRBV7-6; D possibly corresponds to TRBD1 (6 bases). CDR1 is SGHVS, CDR2 FNYEAQ, per germline. This CDR3 comprises 14 residues. Trimming cost V 0 bases and J 3 bases, with 8 bases left between them. Here the CDR3 DNA reads TGTGCCAGCAGCTTAGCGGCAGGGGACACTGAAGCTTTCTTT. It translates to CASSLAAGDTEAFF.